The 32 T cell receptor beta chains given below trace back to one sample, sequenced in a study of T cells in Graves' hyperthyroidism and ophthalmopathy (dated by TCRdb to between 2018 and 2020). Receptor amplification or capture employed multiplex PCR. The listed sequencing device is Illumina HiSeq 2000. The TCR beta CDR3 regions were amplified from the RNA transcripts. A first-round RT-PCR of the TCR CDR3 used the HTBI primer set with the Qiagen OneStep RT-PCR kit. The raw public data were reprocessed by TCRdb itself: fastp quality trimming at Q25, MiXCR clonotype calling, in-frame beta chains only. When rows share a CDR3 protein, they turn into one entry using the most common DNA and genes. The sample yields 540,000 or so distinct CDR3 sequences; approximately 14% were counted once. The top ten constitute about 7% of the sample. Sequencing was done on a sample of blood. Every receptor here comes from a woman aged 25 to 45 with Graves' hyperthyroidism.

This clonotype was picked up many times. The genes are TRBV20-1 and TRBJ2-7, with 8 bases lining up with TRBD2. The CDR3 sequence is 13 residues long. CDR1 is DFQATT, CDR2 SNEGSKA, per germline (reference sequence). V lost 3 bases, J lost 5 bases, and 6 bases stayed unmatched. CDR3 DNA sequence: TGCAGTGCTAGCCCCGGGAGGGGCCACGAGCAGTACTTC. Protein sequence: CSASPGRGHEQYF.

This clonotype was detected many times. The chain is built from TRBV18 and TRBJ1-1; D gene ambiguous. The CDR3 is 14 residues long. The V end was cut by 2 bases, the J end by 3 bases, with 10 bases between. Germline CDR1 KGHSH, CDR2 LQKENI. Here the CDR3 reads CASSPIPRDTEAFF. The DNA of the CDR3 is TGTGCCAGCTCACCAATCCCGCGGGACACTGAAGCTTTCTTT.

At least ten counts were recorded for this clonotype. The chain employs TRBV7-2 and TRBJ1-1; no clear D. The V gene's germline CDR1 is SGHTA and CDR2 FQGNSA. The CDR3 runs to 15 residues. Trimming left V 0 bases short and J 1 base short, with 9 bases between. CDR3 residues: CASSLAIIGNTEAFF. In nucleotides, the CDR3 is TGTGCCAGCAGCTTAGCGATCATAGGGAACACTGAAGCTTTCTTT.

The V and J genes are TRBV10-3 and TRBJ1-2; no firm D call. CDR3 size: 14 residues. CDR1 and CDR2 (germline): ENHRY, SYGVKD. Trimming cost V 3 bases and J 0 bases, with 8 bases left between them. DNA for the CDR3: TGTGCCATCAGTGACAGAGGGCCTAACTATGGCTACACCTTC. Its protein product is CAISDRGPNYGYTF.

Regarding this clonotype: This could be a read error, since a much larger clone is one nucleotide away. The rearrangement uses TRBV7-2 and TRBJ2-5; tentatively, D is TRBD2 (5 bases). The germline V gene has CDR1 SGHTA and CDR2 FQGNSA. V lost 1 base and J lost 5, with 14 bases in between. The CDR3 is 15 residues long. CDR3: CASSLGGSSFETQYF. In DNA form, the CDR3 reads TGTGCCAGCAGCTTAGGAGGGTCTAGCTTCGAGACCCAGTACTTC.

This clonotype came up a few times. This chain joins TRBV20-1 and TRBJ2-2; D is possibly TRBD2 (5 bases). CDR3 length: 12 amino acids. Deletions cut 4 bases from V and 4 bases from J, with 7 bases between. Germline CDR1 reads DFQATT; CDR2 reads SNEGSKA (reference sequence). CDR3 sequence reads: CSAKLATGELFF. The DNA for the CDR3 is TGCAGTGCTAAGCTAGCCACCGGGGAGCTGTTTTTT.

The chain links TRBV9 to TRBJ2-3; 8 bases agree with TRBD2. The CDR3 is made up of 17 amino acids. J gave up 3 bases and V 3 bases, and 12 bases lay outside the gene matches. Looked up from germline, CDR1 is SGDLS and CDR2 is YYNGEE. The CDR3 bases are TGTGCCAGCAGCGATGTCCTTAACGGGAGGGGTACAGATACGCAGTATTTT. Protein product: CASSDVLNGRGTDTQYF.

The chain employs TRBV24-1 and TRBJ2-1; D gene unclear. V lost 4 bases to trimming and J lost 3 bases, with 15 bases between them. The CDR3 is made up of 16 amino acids. The germline CDR1 and CDR2 sequences are KGHDR and SFDVKD. The CDR3 bases are TGTGCCACCAGTGAGCCCGGACGTACCCGCTACAATGAGCAGTTCTTC. This gives the protein CATSEPGRTRYNEQFF.

A few counts support this clonotype. The chain recombines TRBV19 with TRBJ1-5, with 8 bases that match TRBD1. The CDR3 consists of 15 residues. Per germline, CDR1 LNHDA and CDR2 SQIVND (reference sequence). V was pared by 7 bases and J by 6 bases, with 11 bases of the junction left unmatched. The CDR3 sequence: CASTTSRTGIQPQHF. The CDR3 coding sequence is TGTGCCAGTACTACCTCTCGGACAGGGATTCAGCCCCAGCATTTT.

This clonotype was seen only a few times. The rearrangement links TRBV14 to TRBJ2-1; 12 bases agree with TRBD2. There are 15 residues in the CDR3. The junction had 5 bases not matched to a gene; V was cut back by 3 bases and J by 8 bases. Germline V lookup: CDR1 SGHDN, CDR2 FVKESK. The CDR3 DNA reads TGTGCCAGCAGCCAGAGACTAGCGGGAGCCCATGAGCAGTTCTTC. It yields the protein CASSQRLAGAHEQFF.

The chain links TRBV3-1 to TRBJ2-1, with no clear D. Germline CDR1 reads LGHDT; CDR2 reads YNNKEL (reference sequence). Trimming shortened V by 0 bases and J by 10 bases, and 10 bases separated the two germline ends. This CDR3 spans 13 amino acids. CDR3 amino acids: CASSQDRRDEQFF. DNA for the CDR3: TGTGCCAGCAGCCAAGACCGCCGAGACGAGCAGTTCTTC.

This clonotype was observed at least ten times. The J gene is TRBJ2-1, the V gene TRBV5-1; D might be TRBD2 (6 bases). Trimming cost V 0 bases and J 3 bases, with 16 bases left between them. The CDR3 totals 17 residues. Germline CDR1 SGHRS, CDR2 YFSETQ. The CDR3 here is CASSLVSGTSRYNEQFF. Written as DNA, the CDR3 is TGCGCCAGCAGCTTGGTTTCAGGGACTTCCCGCTACAATGAGCAGTTCTTC.

This chain connects TRBV20-1 to TRBJ2-7; maybe TRBD1 (5 bases). This CDR3 has 14 residues. Germline CDR1 DFQATT, CDR2 SNEGSKA (reference sequence). Trimming cost V 7 bases and J 2 bases, with 18 bases left between them. The CDR3 is CSGGLPTEPYEQYF. In nucleotides, the CDR3 is TGCAGTGGTGGTTTGCCGACAGAGCCCTACGAGCAGTACTTC.

With regard to this clonotype: This may stem from a read error, because a much larger clone lies one nucleotide away. This chain connects TRBV20-1 to TRBJ2-7, with D possibly matching TRBD1 (6 bases). The J call may be wrong; the DNA end is better matched by TRBJ2-1. CDR1 is DFQATT and CDR2 is SNEGSKA in the germline V gene (reference sequence). This CDR3 spans 14 amino acids. CDR3 nucleotides: TGCAGTGCTAGAGAAACAGGGCCATCCTACGAGCAGTTCTTC. Protein: CSARETGPSYEQFF.

This clonotype was recorded at least ten times. The J gene is TRBJ2-3, the V gene TRBV20-1; D possibly corresponds to TRBD1 (6 bases). With 4 bases removed from V and 5 bases from J, the gap between germline ends came to 13 bases. Germline V gene data show CDR1 as DFQATT and CDR2 as SNEGSKA (reference sequence). The CDR3 is made up of 13 amino acids. Written as DNA, the CDR3 is TGCAGTGCTAATCCAGGGGTGGGAGATACGCAGTATTTT. It is translated as CSANPGVGDTQYF.

About this clonotype: This sequence may be a read error, since a much larger clone differs from it by one base. The chain uses TRBV6-1 and TRBJ2-3, with a tentative D call TRBD2 (5 bases). Germline V CDR1 and CDR2: MNHNS, SASEGT. The CDR3 contains 14 residues. Trimming took 3 bases from V and 6 from J, leaving 13 bases between them. The DNA for the CDR3 is TGTGCCAGCAGTGAGTCAGCGGAAGAGGATACGCAGTATTTT. Translation gives CASSESAEEDTQYF.

DNA for the CDR3: TGTGCCAGTAGTCTGAAGGGACTCTTCATAGAGACCCAGTACTTC. Translated: CASSLKGLFIETQYF. The genes are TRBV19 and TRBJ2-5; D might be TRBD2 (6 bases). Germline CDR1 is LNHDA and CDR2 is SQIVND (reference sequence). This CDR3 spans 15 amino acids. V gave up 5 bases and J gave up 4 bases, with 17 bases separating them.

Concerning this clonotype: With a much larger clone just one base away, this may be a read error. Lacking the conserved final phenylalanine or tryptophan, this CDR3 likely reflects a read error. This chain joins TRBV18 and TRBJ2-5; D gene ambiguous. Trimming left V 4 bases short and J 5 bases short, with 11 bases between. This CDR3 comprises 13 residues. Germline V gene data show CDR1 as KGHSH and CDR2 as LQKENI. CDR3 sequence (DNA): TGTGCCAGCTCACTAACCTCGTGGGAGACCCAGTACCTC. This gives the protein CASSLTSWETQYL.

This clonotype has just a few counts. The chain is built from TRBV20-1 and TRBJ1-1; D call uncertain. CDR1 is DFQATT, CDR2 SNEGSKA, per germline (reference sequence). V dropped 6 bases and J dropped 7 bases, with 15 bases sitting between them. There are 12 residues in the CDR3. DNA for the CDR3: TGCAGTGCACCGGGTTCTCGCGGTGAAGCTTTCTTT. Translation: CSAPGSRGEAFF.

The chain has TRBV11-2 and TRBJ1-4; D unresolved. Germline CDR1 SGHAT, CDR2 FQNNGV. Trimming pared 1 base from V and 5 bases from J, leaving 14 bases between. The CDR3 consists of 16 residues. CDR3 coding DNA: TGTGCCAGCAGCTTAGTCGCTGGGTGGAGAAATGAAAAACTGTTTTTT. Translation gives CASSLVAGWRNEKLFF. Based on the CDR3 plus reference TRBV11-2 and TRBJ1-4, the full variable domain is EAGVAQSPRYKIIEKRQSVAFWCNPISGHATLYWYQQILGQGPKLLIQFQNNGVVDDSQLPKDRFSAERLKGVDSTLKIQPAKLEDSAVYLCASSLVAGWRNEKLFFGSGTQLSVL.

About this clonotype itself: The CDR3 does not close with the conserved phenylalanine or tryptophan, likely indicating a read error. This chain connects TRBV10-3 to TRBJ2-7; weak D call: TRBD2 (6 bases). CDR1 is ENHRY, CDR2 SYGVKD, per germline. The V end was cut by 6 bases, the J end by 7 bases, with 19 bases between. This CDR3 contains 14 residues. The CDR3, as DNA: TGTGCCATCAGCTCTGGGGGAGCGGGCAGGGAGCAGTACTCC. Amino acids: CAISSGGAGREQYS.

This clonotype was seen a few times. The rearrangement joins TRBV14 to TRBJ1-1; D is uncertain. This CDR3 spans 14 amino acids. Germline CDR1 is SGHDN and CDR2 is FVKESK. V lost 0 bases, J lost 3 bases, and 8 bases lay in between. Written as DNA, the CDR3 is TGTGCCAGCAGCCAAGAATCGGGTTACACTGAAGCTTTCTTT. It translates to CASSQESGYTEAFF.

This clonotype was recorded at least ten times. This chain uses TRBV3-1 with TRBJ2-7; D possibly corresponds to TRBD2 (6 bases). Per the germline V gene, CDR1 is LGHDT and CDR2 is YNNKEL (reference sequence). This CDR3 region has 14 residues. Between the trimmed V and J ends, which lost 7 bases and 3 bases, there was a span of 16 bases. DNA for the CDR3: TGTGCCAGCAAGGGCGGGGCGTCTTTCTACGAGCAGTACTTC. Protein sequence: CASKGGASFYEQYF.

The chain links TRBV9 to TRBJ1-3; D unresolved. V shed 4 bases and J shed 0 bases, with 8 bases lying between them. CDR1 SGDLS and CDR2 YYNGEE come from the germline V gene. The length of the CDR3 is 14 residues. The chain's CDR3 is CASSRLSSGNTIYF. CDR3 DNA: TGTGCCAGCAGCCGACTAAGCTCTGGAAACACCATATATTTT.

This clonotype was counted at least ten times. This rearrangement joins TRBV18 to TRBJ2-1, with no clear D. Germline V lookup: CDR1 KGHSH, CDR2 LQKENI. This CDR3 region has 13 residues. The V and J ends lost 2 bases and 7 bases respectively, with 9 bases between them. DNA for the CDR3: TGTGCCAGCTCACCAGGAGCCCCTAATGAGCAGTTCTTC. This codes for CASSPGAPNEQFF. Based on the CDR3 plus reference TRBV18 and TRBJ2-1, the full variable domain is NAGVMQNPRHLVRRRGQEARLRCSPMKGHSHVYWYRQLPEEGLKFMVYLQKENIIDESGMPKERFSAEFPKEGPSILRIQQVVRGDSAAYFCASSPGAPNEQFFGPGTRLTVL.

The rearrangement links TRBV18 to TRBJ1-3; D is undetermined. CDR3 length: 16 residues. Deletions cut 1 base from V and 0 bases from J, with 10 bases between. Germline V CDR1 and CDR2: KGHSH, LQKENI. Here the CDR3 reads CASSPLGRNSGNTIYF. DNA of the CDR3: TGTGCCAGCTCACCACTCGGACGGAACTCTGGAAACACCATATATTTT.

The rearrangement joins TRBV19 to TRBJ2-1; 10 positions match TRBD2. CDR1 is LNHDA, CDR2 SQIVND, per germline (reference sequence). The CDR3 covers 16 residues. J gave up 0 bases and V 3 bases, and 2 bases lay outside the gene matches. CDR3 sequence reads: CASSMSSGSSYNEQFF. Written as DNA, the CDR3 is TGTGCCAGTAGTATGTCTAGCGGGAGCTCCTACAATGAGCAGTTCTTC.

This clonotype was detected ten times or more. The chain recombines TRBV11-2 with TRBJ2-3, with a possible D match to TRBD2 (6 bases). The germline CDR1 and CDR2 sequences are SGHAT and FQNNGV. The CDR3 totals 15 residues. Trimming removed 5 bases from V and 6 bases from J, with 18 bases in between. CDR3 sequence (DNA): TGTGCCAGCAGCCCCACCCCTGCGGGGTTGGATACGCAGTATTTT. Translated, it gives CASSPTPAGLDTQYF.

Many counts were recorded for this clonotype. The V gene is TRBV7-9, the J gene TRBJ1-4; a possible D gene is TRBD1 (5 bases). The CDR3 loop spans 13 amino acids. V lost 3 bases and J lost 10, with 12 bases in between. CDR1 is SEHNR, CDR2 FQNEAQ, per germline (reference sequence). CDR3 amino acids: CASSFDAGGKLFF. DNA of the CDR3: TGTGCCAGCAGCTTCGATGCGGGGGGAAAACTGTTTTTT.

The sample holds a few counts of this clonotype. The genes are TRBV29-1 and TRBJ2-1; 9 positions agree with TRBD2. The CDR3 loop spans 13 amino acids. Trimming at V came to 4 bases and at J to 9 bases, leaving 7 bases not matched to a gene. The germline CDR1 and CDR2 sequences are SQVTM and ANQGSEA. CDR3 loop: CSVGREGEGEQFF. The DNA of the CDR3 is TGCAGCGTTGGGCGGGAGGGTGAGGGTGAGCAGTTCTTC.

This chain joins TRBV3-2 and TRBJ1-4; the table's TRBD1 call for D was not verified on the DNA. TRBV3-2 counts as a pseudogene. CDR3 length equals 17 residues. Written as DNA, the CDR3 is TGTGCCAGCAGCCAAGATCGGGACAGGGGGAGGGGTGAAAAACTGTTTTTT. Its translation is CASSQDRDRGRGEKLFF.

Of note for this clonotype: A much larger clone lies one base from this, so it may be a read error. The chain uses TRBV11-2 and TRBJ1-2; possible D gene TRBD1, 6 bases. Germline V lookup: CDR1 SGHAT, CDR2 FQNNGV. V lost 7 bases and J 8 bases, leaving 17 bases between the germline ends. This CDR3 contains 13 residues. The CDR3 loop is CASNPRRDTGYTF. In DNA form, the CDR3 reads TGTGCCAGCAACCCGCGCCGGGACACAGGCTACACCTTC.